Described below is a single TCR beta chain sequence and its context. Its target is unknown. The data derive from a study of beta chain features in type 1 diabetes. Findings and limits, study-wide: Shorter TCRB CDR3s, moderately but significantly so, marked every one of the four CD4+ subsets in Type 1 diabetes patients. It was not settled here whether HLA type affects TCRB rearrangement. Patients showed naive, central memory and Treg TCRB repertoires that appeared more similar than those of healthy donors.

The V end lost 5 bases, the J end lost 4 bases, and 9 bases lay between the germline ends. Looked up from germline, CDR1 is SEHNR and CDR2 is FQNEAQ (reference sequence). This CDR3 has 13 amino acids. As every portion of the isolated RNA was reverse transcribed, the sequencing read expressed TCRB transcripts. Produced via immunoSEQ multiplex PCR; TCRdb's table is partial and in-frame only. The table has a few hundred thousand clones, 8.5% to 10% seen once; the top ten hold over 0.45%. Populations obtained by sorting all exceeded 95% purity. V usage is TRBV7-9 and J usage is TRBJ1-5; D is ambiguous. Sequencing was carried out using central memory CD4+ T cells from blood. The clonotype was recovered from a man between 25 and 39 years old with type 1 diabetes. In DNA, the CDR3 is TGTGCCAGCAGCGCCATAGTGAATCAGCCCCAGCATTTT. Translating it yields CASSAIVNQPQHF.